These 3 T cell receptor beta chains were sequenced from one sample in a study of blood T cell repertoires in COVID-19. Assay: immunoSEQ multiplex PCR; the TCRdb copy retains only in-frame clones and omits some. This repertoire shows about 400,000 clones, roughly 90% found once; its top ten account for roughly 1.9%. Specimen: PBMCs or T cells enriched from blood (not recorded which). The source is a woman aged 40-49 years with acute COVID-19.

DNA of the CDR3: TGCGCCAGCAGCTTGAGCTGGGGACAGGCCTACAATGAGCAGTTCTTC. Translation gives CASSLSWGQAYNEQFF. V is TRBV5-1 and J is TRBJ2-1, with 8 bases identical to TRBD1. The V segment lost 1 base and the J segment 2 bases; nucleotides outside the gene matches: 5. Germline V lookup: CDR1 SGHRS, CDR2 YFSETQ. The CDR3 runs 16 residues. Full variable domain (outside the CDR3, taken from reference TRBV5-1 and TRBJ2-1): KAGVTQTPRYLIKTRGQQVTLSCSPISGHRSVSWYQQTPGQGLQFLFEYFSETQRNKGNFPGRFSGRQFSNSRSEMNVSTLELGDSALYLCASSLSWGQAYNEQFFGPGTRLTVL.

This clone was seen more than once but under ten times. This chain links TRBV6-1 with TRBJ1-1; D remains ambiguous. The CDR3 totals 13 residues. V was trimmed by 3 bases and J by 1 base, leaving 6 bases between them. Germline loops: CDR1 MNHNS, CDR2 SASEGT. DNA for the CDR3: TGTGCCAGCAGTGAGCAGAAGAACACTGAAGCTTTCTTT. Amino acids: CASSEQKNTEAFF.

This clone showed up just once. V and J are TRBV24-1 and TRBJ1-2, with D uncertain. The germline gives CDR1 KGHDR, CDR2 SFDVKD. The CDR3 has 13 residues. Trimming took 5 bases from V and 0 from J, leaving 6 bases between them. The CDR3 DNA reads TGTGCCACCAGTGGCGGGCCTAACTATGGCTACACCTTC. Translation gives CATSGGPNYGYTF.